The 25 T cell receptor beta chains below come from one sample, sequenced in a study of T cells expressing NK-cell markers (dated by TCRdb to 2019 to 2021). Library generation was performed with 5' RACE. Reads for this sample came from an Illumina HiSeq 2000. Following reprocessing of the reads by TCRdb, the data hold one row per CDR3 protein sequence and no DNA is available. The table for this sample lists about 110,000 distinct CDR3 sequences. The top ten clones comprise around 20% of the sample. Sequenced material: blood T cells: a sorted CD56 or NKG2C T cell subset, CD4+ or CD8+ T cells, or bulk PBMC T cells (not recorded which). Receptors originate from a woman between 18 and 70 years old in good health.

The chain uses TRBV4-3 and TRBJ2-1; the TCRdb call, TRBD1, lacks DNA for checking. The germline V gene has CDR1 LGHNA and CDR2 YSLEER. The CDR3 has 17 residues. The CDR3: CASSQEGAGLTYNEQFF.

The CDR3 spells CASSPGQAEDTEAFF. V is TRBV4-3 and J is TRBJ1-1; checking the TCRdb D call of TRBD1 is not possible without DNA. The CDR3 has 15 amino acids. The germline V gene has CDR1 LGHNA and CDR2 YSLEER.

The chain recombines TRBV27 with TRBJ1-2. This CDR3 is built from 15 residues. Germline V gene lookup returns CDR1 MNHEY and CDR2 SMNVEV (reference sequence). The chain's CDR3 is CASSLSGGTNYGYTF.

The chain's CDR3 is CASSLEAETQYF. The V call is TRBV28, the J call TRBJ2-5. CDR1 MDHEN and CDR2 SYDVKM come from the germline V gene. The CDR3 is made up of 12 amino acids.

The genes are TRBV24-1 and TRBJ2-5; absent DNA, TCRdb's TRBD1 call cannot be checked. CDR3 length: 18 residues. The germline V gene encodes CDR1 KGHDR and CDR2 SFDVKD. The CDR3 spells CATSDPQVPGGGQETQYF.

The chain couples TRBV24-1 to TRBJ2-5; the TCRdb call, TRBD2, lacks DNA for checking. The CDR3 loop spans 16 amino acids. In germline, CDR1 is KGHDR, CDR2 SFDVKD. The chain's CDR3 is CATSDLLGDIKETQYF.

The J gene is TRBJ2-3, the V gene TRBV6-4; the D gene TCRdb calls, TRBD2, cannot be checked with no DNA. Germline-derived CDR1 and CDR2 are MRHNA and SNTAGT. CDR3 length: 16 residues. CDR3 region: CASSEKKTSAPDTQYF.

The chain recombines TRBV7-9 with TRBJ2-7; TCRdb designates TRBD2, a call that cannot be tested without DNA. Germline V gives CDR1 SEHNR, CDR2 FQNEAQ (reference sequence). The CDR3 sequence is 16 residues long. The CDR3 is CASRSTSGLESYEQYF.

The chain has TRBV12-3 or TRBV12-4 and TRBJ2-7; the TCRdb D gene call, TRBD2, has no DNA to confirm it. There are 16 residues in the CDR3. The CDR3 loop reads CASSATGTSGRFEQYF.

The rearrangement uses TRBV5-1 and TRBJ1-2. CDR3 length: 15 residues. CDR1 SGHRS and CDR2 YFSETQ come from the germline V gene. CDR3: CASSPLRTANYGYTF.

The CDR3 here is CASSWTTPETQYF. This chain connects TRBV5-6 to TRBJ2-5; TCRdb designates TRBD2, a call that cannot be tested without DNA. Germline-derived CDR1 and CDR2 are SGHDT and YYEEEE. This CDR3 comprises 13 residues.

The chain recombines TRBV12-3 or TRBV12-4 with TRBJ1-5; TCRdb's D call, TRBD1, is unchecked because there is no DNA. This CDR3 has 14 residues. The CDR3 is CASSLRGYNQPQHF.

V gene TRBV29-1 combines with J gene TRBJ2-2. The CDR3 covers 12 residues. CDR1 and CDR2 from the germline V gene are SQVTM and ANQGSEA. This chain's CDR3 is CSVEDMTGELFF.

The chain carries TRBV12-3 or TRBV12-4 and TRBJ1-4; without DNA, the TCRdb call of TRBD1 cannot be checked. CDR3 size: 15 residues. CDR3 amino acids: CASSDLRGPEKKLFF.

This CDR3 is CASSFGGPDEQFF. The chain couples TRBV13 to TRBJ2-1. The CDR3 totals 13 residues. CDR1 and CDR2 from the germline V gene are PRHDT and FYEKMQ (reference sequence).

The rearrangement uses TRBV7-8 and TRBJ2-7. Germline-derived CDR1 and CDR2 are SGHVS and FQNEAQ. This CDR3 contains 14 residues. CDR3: CASSGITVAYEQYF. Complete variable domain (other parts from reference TRBV7-8 and TRBJ2-7): GAGVSQSPRYKVAKRGQDVALRCDPISGHVSLFWYQQALGQGPEFLTYFQNEAQLDKSGLPSDRFFAERPEGSVSTLKIQRTQQEDSAVYLCASSGITVAYEQYFGPGTRLTVT.

V is TRBV19 and J is TRBJ2-1; the TCRdb D gene call, TRBD1, has no DNA to confirm it. Germline V lookup: CDR1 LNHDA, CDR2 SQIVND (reference sequence). This CDR3 is 15 amino acids long. CDR3 protein: CASTILGRGGNEQFF.

This CDR3 reads CASSLEPSDHGELFF. J is TRBJ2-2 and V is TRBV7-9. Per the germline V gene, CDR1 is SEHNR and CDR2 is FQNEAQ (reference sequence). The CDR3 covers 15 residues.

V usage is TRBV6-5 and J usage is TRBJ2-5; TCRdb picks TRBD2, but there is no DNA to check that call. Germline loops: CDR1 MNHEY, CDR2 SVGAGI. This CDR3 contains 16 residues. The CDR3 sequence: CASSSLAGGNQETQYF.

The chain links TRBV6-5 to TRBJ2-7; TCRdb's D call of TRBD2 is untestable without DNA. CDR3 length: 15 amino acids. CDR1 and CDR2 (germline): MNHEY, SVGAGI. The CDR3 reads CASSYGASGTYEQYF.

The V gene is TRBV18, the J gene TRBJ2-3; TCRdb returns TRBD1, unconfirmable since there is no DNA. The CDR3 sequence is 17 residues long. Germline assignment: CDR1 KGHSH and CDR2 LQKENI. CDR3 region: CASSPDDRDRLTDTQYF. Looking up the rest from reference TRBV18 and TRBJ2-3 gives the full variable domain: NAGVMQNPRHLVRRRGQEARLRCSPMKGHSHVYWYRQLPEEGLKFMVYLQKENIIDESGMPKERFSAEFPKEGPSILRIQQVVRGDSAAYFCASSPDDRDRLTDTQYFGPGTRLTVL.

The genes are TRBV12-3 or TRBV12-4 and TRBJ2-2; TCRdb calls TRBD1, which cannot be checked without DNA. The CDR3 sequence is 14 residues long. CDR3 in amino acids: CASTLTGDTGELFF.

This sequence joins TRBV29-1 and TRBJ2-7; TCRdb's assignment of TRBD1 cannot be checked, as there is no DNA. The CDR3 totals 13 residues. The germline CDR1 and CDR2 sequences are SQVTM and ANQGSEA. The CDR3 loop reads CSVRTGSGYEQYF.

V is TRBV9 and J is TRBJ2-1; TCRdb's assignment of TRBD1 cannot be checked, as there is no DNA. Germline assignment: CDR1 SGDLS and CDR2 YYNGEE. The CDR3 covers 12 residues. The CDR3 here is CASSYGGDEQFF.

This chain links TRBV7-3 with TRBJ2-1; checking the TCRdb D call of TRBD1 is not possible without DNA. CDR3 length: 13 amino acids. CDR1 is SGHTA and CDR2 is FQGTGA in the germline V gene. The CDR3: CASSLTLGGEQFF.